This T cell receptor beta chain was found in a study of blood T cell repertoires in COVID-19. Study-level information: The samples span acute and convalescent COVID-19 from the United States, Italy and Spain. T cells, B-cell-depleted T cells, or PBMCs supplied cDNA or gDNA.

In the original processing: Researchers report that nucleated cell counts were estimated from reference gene primer amplification. This table comes from immunoSEQ multiplex PCR, and its TCRdb copy is limited to in-frame clones, with some not included. That table supplies the V and J calls and clone size; D and trimming were determined from the DNA. The sample carries about 240,000 clones, about four fifths recorded once. This clone was seen a few times. Germline and junction disagree at one end, which may indicate a read error. Germline-derived CDR1 and CDR2 are SGHRS and YFSETQ. The CDR3 is 16 residues long.

Sequenced sample: peripheral blood. The receptor was derived from an elderly woman with acute or convalescent COVID-19. This sequence joins TRBV5-1 and TRBJ2-1; D is possibly TRBD2 (7 bases). CDR3 DNA sequence: TGCGCCAGCAGCCCCGGTGGGGGGGCCTCCCACAATGAGCAGTTCTTC. Translation: CASSPGGGASHNEQFF.